This entry describes one T cell receptor (beta chain). Its specific antigen is unknown. Per-base qualities were not stored, and no clone one base away is much larger. This sample is drawn from a study of OX40 agonist ivuxolimab in advanced cancers. Regarding the research as a whole: Ivuxolimab was a fully human IgG2 agonistic monoclonal antibody targeting the costimulatory receptor OX40 (CD134). The monotherapy dose-escalation portion (N of about 50 patients) of the phase I ivuxolimab trial is reported in the paper. The dose-escalation cohort was roughly 80% male with a mean age of around 64 years, ranging from roughly 23 to 79. Of the roughly 50 dose-escalation patients, hepatocellular carcinoma was present in about 20, melanoma in around 15, renal cell carcinoma in 9 and head and neck cancer in 9. Intravenous ivuxolimab was administered to patients every 2 weeks at six dose levels: 0.01, 0.1, 0.3, 1.5, 3 and 10 mg/kg. Three dose-escalation patients achieved partial responses, one with hepatocellular carcinoma and two with cutaneous melanoma. The point of sequencing TCRbeta in the periphery was to test whether ivuxolimab changed TCR sequence diversity and drove clonal T-cell expansion. Prior anti-PD-1, anti-PD-L1 or anti-CTLA-4 therapy was permitted, and checkpoint inhibitors had been received by about 36% of dose-escalation patients.

Patients with a history of autoimmune disease or receiving systemic immunosuppression were excluded from the trial. Peripheral blood for TCR sequencing was drawn from every dose cohort at baseline, at cycle 4 day 1 and at cycle 7 day 1. Samples came from an open-label, multicenter, first-in-human phase I dose-escalation trial of ivuxolimab. Adults with locally advanced or metastatic melanoma, renal cell carcinoma, hepatocellular carcinoma or head and neck squamous cell carcinoma were enrolled in the trial. Before TCR sequencing, CD4+ T cells and CD8+ T cells were sorted from peripheral blood as separate populations. Based on the germline V gene, the CDR1 and CDR2 sequences are SGHRS and YFSETQ. The CDR3, cysteine through phenylalanine, is 13 amino acids long. The kept DNA is CDR3 alone, 39 bases in frame from the first base. The germline ends are 9 bases apart after V is trimmed by 3 bases and J by 2 bases.

To sequence the TCRbeta CDR3 region, genomic DNA was isolated from the sorted cells. The immunoSEQ Assay was used for sequencing of TCRbeta CDR3 regions. TCRdb took this table from immuneACCESS and kept in-frame rearrangements with V and J called. Such tables lack part of the clones; where checked against another copy, unresolved V genes explain under half of the gap, and the rest is unexplained. The sample table shows 77,000 or so clones, and roughly 85% are seen once. The ten largest clonotypes hold approximately 2.2% of the sample. On the study overall, not on this receptor specifically: After ivuxolimab, more expanded clones were found on average in CD8+ T cells than in CD4+ T cells. The antigen specificity of the peripheral T cells that underwent clonal expansion was not determined. In the 0.1-3.0 mg/kg groups, partial responders were among the patients with the lowest normalized peripheral clonal expansion, particularly in CD8+ T cells. Low levels of normalized T-cell clonal expansion were also seen in some patients who did not respond. At doses from 0.1 to 3.0 mg/kg, clonal expansion was seen in both CD4+ and CD8+ blood T cells between baseline and week 6.

The source was CD4+ or CD8+ T cells sorted from blood, collected in a trial of the OX40 agonist ivuxolimab. This receptor was identified in an adult with an advanced solid tumor such as melanoma, head and neck, liver or kidney cancer. The chain was built from TRBV5-1 and TRBJ2-7; no D gene call is confident. The sequenced DNA is TGCGCCAGCAGCTCGGGCCTAGCCTACGAGCAGTACTTC. This translates into CASSSGLAYEQYF.